The text below deals with one T cell receptor beta chain. The data derive from a study of CD8 T cells in Susac syndrome. Negative magnetic isolation gave CD8+ and CD4+ cells; FACS enriched CD8+ TEMRA. RNA amounts of roughly 0.5 to 1 ug underwent reverse transcription with random hexamers. Amplification of TCR beta CDR3 by immunoSEQ multiplex PCR spanned 54 Vbeta and 13 Jbeta. TCRdb reanalysed the immunoSEQ multiplex PCR reads using MiXCR and keeps one entry per CDR3 protein. The table lists about 140,000 distinct CDR3 sequences, roughly 95% of them singletons, with about 0.11% in the top ten. The sequence was obtained from a human donor with multiple sclerosis. Sequenced input: CD4+ T cells from PBMCs.

The CDR3 DNA is TGCAGTGTCAGACGGCCGAGCAATCAGCCCCAGCATTTT. Its translation: CSVRRPSNQPQHF. The chain carries TRBV20-1 and TRBJ1-5; D ambiguous. V lost 7 bases and J lost 1, with 11 bases in between. The CDR3 sequence is 13 residues long. CDR1 and CDR2 (germline): DFQATT, SNEGSKA (reference sequence).